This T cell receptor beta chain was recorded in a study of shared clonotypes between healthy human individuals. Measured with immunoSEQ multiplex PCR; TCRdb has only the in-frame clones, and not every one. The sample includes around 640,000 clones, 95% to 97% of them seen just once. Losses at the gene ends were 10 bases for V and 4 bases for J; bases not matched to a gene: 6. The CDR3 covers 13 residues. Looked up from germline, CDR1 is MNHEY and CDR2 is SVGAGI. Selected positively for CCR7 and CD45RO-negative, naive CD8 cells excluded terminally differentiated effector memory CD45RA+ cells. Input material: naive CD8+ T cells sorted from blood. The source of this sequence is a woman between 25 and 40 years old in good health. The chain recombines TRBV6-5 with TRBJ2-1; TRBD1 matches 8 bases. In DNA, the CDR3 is TGTGCCACCACAGGGGGATCGTACAATGAGCAGTTCTTC. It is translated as CATTGGSYNEQFF.